Listed below are T cell receptor beta chains from one sample, sequenced in a study of blood T cell repertoires in COVID-19. Only in-frame clones appear in the TCRdb table, and some are missing; sequencing was by immunoSEQ multiplex PCR. The sample yields 150,000 to 200,000 clones, 70% to 80% seen once. The sample was peripheral blood. The receptors come from a middle-aged woman with COVID-19, enrolled during active disease. Both conserved end residues are part of each CDR3. A D gene is named only where the DNA matches it firmly. Rows give clone size only sometimes, using once, few, many, or a class for an expanded clone.

J gene | clone size | V gene | D gene | CDR3 protein | CDR3 DNA
TRBJ1-2 | - | TRBV3-1/TRBV3-2 | - | CASSHKGAERSPNYGYTF | TGTGCCAGCAGCCATAAAGGGGCAGAGCGCTCTCCTAACTATGGCTACACCTTC
TRBJ1-1 | large | TRBV4-1 | TRBD1 | CASIQGTGGLDGTEAFF | TGCGCCAGCATCCAAGGGACAGGGGGGCTGGATGGCACTGAAGCTTTCTTT
TRBJ2-2 | many | TRBV14 | - | CASSQRQSNTGELFF | TGTGCCAGCAGCCAAAGACAGTCGAACACCGGGGAGCTGTTTTTT
TRBJ1-1 | - | TRBV3-1/TRBV3-2 | - | CASSQGPGKGTEAFF | TGTGCCAGCAGCCAAGGGCCGGGAAAAGGCACTGAAGCTTTCTTT
TRBJ2-1 | - | TRBV30 | - | CAWRGMGAAGFF | TGTGCCTGGAGGGGCATGGGGGCCGCAGGGTTCTTC
TRBJ1-2 | - | TRBV6-6 | - | CASSYLDDSGYTF | TGTGCCAGCAGTTATTTAGATGACAGTGGCTACACCTTC
TRBJ1-5 | once | TRBV7-2 | - | CASSPHGSVSGQPQHF | TGTGCCAGCAGCCCACACGGGTCCGTTAGTGGGCAGCCCCAGCATTTT
TRBJ2-1 | many | TRBV11-3 | TRBD1 | CASSLDEHDRGGYNEQFF | TGTGCCAGCAGCTTAGATGAGCACGACAGGGGAGGTTACAATGAGCAGTTCTTC
TRBJ1-2 | once | TRBV7-2 | - | CASSFLYGYTF | TGTGCCAGCAGCTTTTTATATGGCTACACCTTC
TRBJ1-1 | - | TRBV2 | - | CASSVAGNGRWNTEAFF | TGTGCCAGCAGTGTTGCAGGGAACGGACGGTGGAACACTGAAGCTTTCTTT
TRBJ2-1 | few | TRBV2 | TRBD2 | CASRTSGVNNEQFF | TGTGCCAGCAGGACGAGCGGGGTCAACAATGAGCAGTTCTTC
TRBJ1-3 | - | TRBV18 | TRBD1 | CASSPDRRGDTIYF | TGTGCCAGCTCGCCGGACAGGAGAGGAGACACCATATATTTT
TRBJ2-7 | - | TRBV9 | - | CARTLFEQYF | TGTGCCAGGACTCTATTCGAGCAGTACTTC
TRBJ2-5 | - | TRBV19 | TRBD2 | CASNPAGHETQYF | TGTGCCAGTAATCCAGCGGGGCACGAGACCCAGTACTTC
TRBJ1-1 | - | TRBV7-6 | - | CASSLAAGQVEAFF | TGTGCCAGCAGCTTAGCGGCCGGTCAGGTAGAAGCTTTCTTT
TRBJ1-1 | once | TRBV14 | - | CASSAGLGYTEAFF | TGTGCCAGCAGCGCGGGCCTCGGGTACACTGAAGCTTTCTTT
TRBJ1-2 | - | TRBV19 | - | CASSPVRSNYGYTF | TGTGCCAGTAGCCCCGTGAGGAGTAACTATGGCTACACCTTC
TRBJ2-7 | - | TRBV5-4 | TRBD2 | CASSLGGLAGTYEQYF | TGTGCCAGCAGCTTGGGGGGACTAGCGGGTACCTACGAGCAGTACTTC
TRBJ1-1 | once | TRBV27 | TRBD1 | CASSSGTGNLGTEAFF | TGTGCCAGCAGCTCCGGGACAGGGAACTTGGGGACTGAAGCTTTCTTT
TRBJ1-4 | - | TRBV6-6 | - | CASSRRVTFEGEKLFF | TGTGCCAGCAGTCGACGGGTCACCTTTGAAGGTGAAAAACTGTTTTTT
TRBJ2-7 | few | TRBV7-2 | TRBD1 | CASSLIGQGKGEQYF | TGTGCCAGCAGCTTAATTGGACAGGGGAAAGGCGAGCAGTACTTC
TRBJ1-2 | - | TRBV12-3/TRBV12-4 | - | CASSLTSNYGYTF | TGTGCCAGCAGTCTAACGTCTAACTATGGCTACACCTTC
TRBJ2-7 | - | TRBV5-1 | - | CASSNQYEQYF | TGCGCCAGCAGCAATCAATACGAGCAGTACTTC
TRBJ2-7 | - | TRBV6-5 | TRBD2 | CASRTSGSSYEQYF | TGTGCCAGCAGGACTAGCGGGAGTTCCTACGAGCAGTACTTC
TRBJ1-4 | - | TRBV2 | - | CASTQGFNEKLFF | TGTGCCAGCACTCAGGGGTTTAATGAAAAACTGTTTTTT
TRBJ1-2 | few | TRBV5-1 | - | CASSYPREGGGYTF | TGCGCCAGCAGCTACCCCCGTGAGGGTGGAGGCTACACCTTC
TRBJ1-5 | - | TRBV2 | - | CASGGNEGNQPQHF | TGTGCCAGCGGAGGAAATGAGGGCAATCAGCCCCAGCATTTT
TRBJ2-3 | - | TRBV30 | - | CAWSAGEVDTQYF | TGTGCCTGGAGTGCGGGAGAAGTAGATACGCAGTATTTT
TRBJ1-2 | - | TRBV4-1 | TRBD1 | CASSPEGQGQGGYTF | TGCGCCAGCAGCCCAGAGGGACAGGGGCAAGGTGGCTACACCTTC
TRBJ1-5 | few | TRBV5-6 | - | CASSFATGTRQPQHF | TGTGCCAGCAGTTTCGCTACAGGGACGAGGCAGCCCCAGCATTTT
TRBJ1-5 | few | TRBV6-5 | - | CASRRQLGGNQPQHF | TGTGCCAGCAGAAGACAGTTAGGGGGCAATCAGCCCCAGCATTTT
TRBJ2-7 | - | TRBV9 | TRBD1 | CASSGQGREQYF | TGTGCCAGCAGCGGACAGGGGAGGGAGCAGTACTTC
TRBJ2-5 | - | TRBV5-1 | TRBD2 | CASRRTSVEETQYF | TGCGCCAGCAGGCGCACTAGCGTGGAGGAGACCCAGTACTTC
TRBJ1-1 | - | TRBV6-1 | - | CASSEADGRRAFF | TGTGCCAGCAGTGAAGCAGACGGGAGAAGAGCTTTCTTT
TRBJ1-4 | once | TRBV2 | - | CASSLISTNEKLFF | TGTGCCAGCAGCTTAATCTCAACTAATGAAAAACTGTTTTTT
TRBJ1-6 | - | TRBV5-1 | TRBD1 | CASKLTGGPNSPLHF | TGCGCCAGCAAGTTGACAGGGGGACCCAATTCACCCCTCCACTTT
TRBJ1-5 | - | TRBV10-3 | - | CAISDADRQPQHF | TGTGCCATCAGTGATGCGGACAGACAGCCCCAGCATTTT
TRBJ2-7 | - | TRBV9 | TRBD2 | CASSVAGGHEQYF | TGTGCCAGCAGCGTAGCGGGAGGGCACGAGCAGTACTTC
TRBJ2-7 | - | TRBV10-3 | - | CAISDNQAEQYF | TGTGCCATCAGTGATAACCAAGCCGAGCAGTACTTC
TRBJ1-4 | - | TRBV11-2 | - | CASSLRRGEGTNEKLFF | TGTGCCAGCAGCTTACGGCGAGGGGAGGGAACTAATGAAAAACTGTTTTTT
TRBJ1-1 | - | TRBV6-5 | - | CAGGREGHTEAFF | TGTGCCGGGGGGAGGGAGGGGCACACTGAAGCTTTCTTT
TRBJ2-2 | - | TRBV4-2 | - | CASSQDQGGTGELFF | TGTGCCAGCAGCCAAGATCAAGGGGGCACCGGGGAGCTGTTTTTT
TRBJ1-2 | - | TRBV7-8 | - | CASSLSSNYGYTF | TGTGCCAGCAGCTTATCTTCGAACTATGGCTACACCTTC
TRBJ2-4 | - | TRBV27 | - | CASSRGNIQYF | TGTGCCAGCAGTCGGGGGAACATTCAGTACTTC